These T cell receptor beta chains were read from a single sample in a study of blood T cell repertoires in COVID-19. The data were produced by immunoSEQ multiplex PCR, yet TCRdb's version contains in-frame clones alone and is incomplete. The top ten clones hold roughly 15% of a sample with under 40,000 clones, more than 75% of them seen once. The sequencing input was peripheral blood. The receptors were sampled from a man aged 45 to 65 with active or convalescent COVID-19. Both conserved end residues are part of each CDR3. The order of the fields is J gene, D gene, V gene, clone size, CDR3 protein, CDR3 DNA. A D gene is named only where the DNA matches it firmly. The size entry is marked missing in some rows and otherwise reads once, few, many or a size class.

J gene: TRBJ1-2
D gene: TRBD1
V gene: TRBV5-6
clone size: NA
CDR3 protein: CASSSPGQGARSYGYTF
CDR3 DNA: TGTGCCAGCAGCTCGCCGGGACAGGGGGCCAGGAGCTATGGCTACACCTTC

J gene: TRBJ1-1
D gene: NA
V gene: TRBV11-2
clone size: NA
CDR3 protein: CASSLEMGPEAFF
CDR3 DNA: TGTGCCAGCAGCTTAGAGATGGGGCCTGAAGCTTTCTTT

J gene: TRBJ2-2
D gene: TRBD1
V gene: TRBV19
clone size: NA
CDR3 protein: CASSTSGTGVRTGELFF
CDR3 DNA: TGTGCCAGTAGTACTTCCGGGACAGGGGTCCGCACCGGGGAGCTGTTTTTT

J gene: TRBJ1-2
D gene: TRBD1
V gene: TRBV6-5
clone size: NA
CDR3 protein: CASSYRDRAYGYTF
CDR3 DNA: TGTGCCAGCAGTTATCGGGACAGGGCCTATGGCTACACCTTC

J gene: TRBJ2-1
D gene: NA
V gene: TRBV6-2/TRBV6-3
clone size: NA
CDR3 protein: CASSYSSREQFF
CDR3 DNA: TGTGCCAGCAGTTACTCGAGCAGGGAGCAGTTCTTC

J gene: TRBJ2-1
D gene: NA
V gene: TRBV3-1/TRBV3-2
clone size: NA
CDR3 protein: CASSRLEGFGLVEQFF
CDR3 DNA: TGTGCCAGCAGCCGTTTGGAAGGCTTCGGGTTAGTCGAGCAGTTCTTC

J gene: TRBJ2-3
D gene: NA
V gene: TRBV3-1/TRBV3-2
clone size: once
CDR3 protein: CASSQIQLTDTQYF
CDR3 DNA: TGTGCCAGCAGCCAAATACAGCTCACAGATACGCAGTATTTT

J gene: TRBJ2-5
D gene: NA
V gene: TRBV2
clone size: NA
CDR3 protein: CASSGSRGQETQYF
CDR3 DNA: TGTGCCAGCAGTGGCTCTAGGGGGCAAGAGACCCAGTACTTC

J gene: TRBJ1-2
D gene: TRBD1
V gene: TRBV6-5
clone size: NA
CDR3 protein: CASRGTGINYGYTF
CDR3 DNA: TGTGCCAGCAGAGGGACAGGGATAAACTATGGCTACACCTTC

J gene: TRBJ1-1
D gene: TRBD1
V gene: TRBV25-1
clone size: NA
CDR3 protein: CASSVGQGRAFF
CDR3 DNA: TGTGCCAGCAGCGTGGGACAGGGAAGAGCTTTCTTT

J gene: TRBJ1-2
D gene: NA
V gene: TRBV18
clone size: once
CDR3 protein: CASSPLSLDGYTF
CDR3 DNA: TGTGCCAGCTCACCACTATCCCTAGATGGCTACACCTTC

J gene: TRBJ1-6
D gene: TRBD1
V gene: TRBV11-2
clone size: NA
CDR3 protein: CASSLEQARGSPLHF
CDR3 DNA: TGTGCCAGCAGCTTAGAGCAGGCCAGGGGGTCACCCCTCCACTTT

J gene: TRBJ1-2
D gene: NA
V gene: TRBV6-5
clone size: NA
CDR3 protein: CASSYAGIGYGYTF
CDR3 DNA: TGTGCCAGCAGTTACGCGGGGATCGGCTATGGCTACACCTTC

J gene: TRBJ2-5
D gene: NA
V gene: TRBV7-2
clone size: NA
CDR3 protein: CASSLALRETQYF
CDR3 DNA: TGTGCCAGCAGCTTAGCGCTCCGGGAGACCCAGTACTTC

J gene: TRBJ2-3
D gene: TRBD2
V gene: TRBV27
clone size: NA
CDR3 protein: CASSFGRGGQGTQYF
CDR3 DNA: TGTGCCAGCAGTTTTGGCCGCGGGGGGCAGGGCACGCAGTATTTT

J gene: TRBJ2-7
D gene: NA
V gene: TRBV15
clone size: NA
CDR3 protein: CATSTDRFSYEQYF
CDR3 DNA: TGTGCCACCAGCACGGACAGATTCTCCTACGAGCAGTACTTC

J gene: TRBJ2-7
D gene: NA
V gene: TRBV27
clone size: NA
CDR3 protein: CASTPSGAYEQYF
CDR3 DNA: TGTGCCAGCACCCCTTCGGGGGCCTACGAGCAGTACTTC

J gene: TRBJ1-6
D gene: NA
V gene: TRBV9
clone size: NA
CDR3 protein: CASSLRGDNSPLHF
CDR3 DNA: TGTGCCAGCAGTTTAAGGGGTGATAATTCACCCCTCCACTTT

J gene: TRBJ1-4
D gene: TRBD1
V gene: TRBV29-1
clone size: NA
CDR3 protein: CSGGGQGATNEKLFF
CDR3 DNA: TGCAGCGGAGGGGGACAGGGGGCAACTAATGAAAAACTGTTTTTT

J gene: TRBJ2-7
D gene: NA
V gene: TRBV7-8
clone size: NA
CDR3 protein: CASSPAYEQYF
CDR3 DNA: TGTGCCAGCAGCCCTGCCTACGAGCAGTACTTC

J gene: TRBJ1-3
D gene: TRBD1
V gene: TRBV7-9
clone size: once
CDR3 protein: CASSLVGQVNTIYF
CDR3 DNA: TGTGCCAGCAGCTTAGTGGGACAGGTTAACACCATATATTTT

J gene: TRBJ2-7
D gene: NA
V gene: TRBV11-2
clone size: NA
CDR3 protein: CASSLGVVARLVEQYF
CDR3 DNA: TGTGCCAGCAGCTTAGGGGTAGTAGCCCGTCTGGTCGAGCAGTACTTC

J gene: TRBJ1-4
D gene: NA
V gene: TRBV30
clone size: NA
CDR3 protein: CAWSSNSIVEKLFF
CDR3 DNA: TGTGCCTGGAGTTCAAATTCAATAGTGGAAAAACTGTTTTTT